This TCR beta chain is drawn from a study of shared clonotypes between healthy human individuals (dated by TCRdb to the early 2020s). General notes on the study: Three men and a couple of women, aged 18 to 49 years, made up the cohort. To estimate repertoire size and how much clonotypes are shared between individuals, the study performed deep sequencing of blood TCR repertoires from five healthy adults. Each donor's leukapheresis produced roughly between about 0.9 and 9.5 billion PBMCs. To increase sequencing depth and limit assay-specific biases, different laboratories used diverse techniques to prepare libraries and sequence TCR repertoires. For each donor, CD4 naive and CD4 memory were each run on three plates, CD8 naive on two plates, and CD8 memory on one plate. General study outcomes and caveats: The genetic and exposure-history diversity represented was limited by the small number of donors. Naive subsets generally had larger estimated clonotype richness than memory subsets did. Sampling was restricted to blood, and TCR repertoires in tissue are likely to differ from TCR repertoires in blood. Sharing across a handful of donors was observed for approximately 4.6% of naive CD4, 3.5% of naive CD8, roughly 2.4% of memory CD4, and about 0.4% of memory CD8 clonotypes. Based on pairwise subsampling, the degree of clonotype sharing among donors was expected to be affected by sequencing depth. Incomplete sequencing was indicated by rarefaction of sorted-subset datasets, despite the large sequencing depth. Higher generation probabilities were observed for clonotypes shared by all four sorted-subset donors than for non-shared clonotypes.

Donors were healthy HIV-negative adults with no recently reported acute infections or vaccinations. Only Caucasian adults living in Nashville, Tennessee, USA were represented among the donors. CD4+ T cells were enriched through magnetic negative selection, after which naive cells were positively selected on CD45RA and the remaining negative fraction served as the memory subset. Blood was obtained by leukapheresis, after which PBMCs were separated by Ficoll-Histopaque density gradient centrifugation and cryopreserved in liquid nitrogen vapor phase. Purity and quantity of every magnetically sorted T cell population were checked by analytical flow cytometry. From each sorted fraction, genomic DNA was isolated and quantified by UV absorbance on a Nanodrop 2000c. As regards this clone: Its antigen has not been determined. Per-base quality was not reported, and no clone a single base away is much larger than it.

Using the deep immunoSEQ assay, multiplex PCR amplified TCR CDR3 regions from genomic DNA. For each cell subset, the extracted genomic DNA was distributed evenly across all wells of several immunoSEQ 96-well plates, and each plate served as one replicate. For sorted subsets, 200 to 250 ng genomic DNA, equal to about 30,000 T cell genomes, was loaded into each replicate PCR. Purified libraries were measured with a Qubit 3.0 fluorometer, size-checked on a Bioanalyzer 2100, and measured again with the KAPA Library Quantification kit. Every immunoSEQ 96-well plate was sequenced on a dedicated single-read 150-cycle Illumina NextSeq 550 flow cell. On the study's bioinformatics: Because the immunoSEQ output held only junctional sequences and lacked quality scores, the filtering could not match the filtering applied to full-length reads. To assign V/J genes and CDR3, sequences were annotated against IMGT germline references using PyIR, a Python wrapper for IgBLAST v1.9. Reads were removed for weak V/J assignments (E-value above 1e-6), missing CDR3, stop codons, out-of-frame junctions, or ambiguous translated residues. V3J clonotypes were defined by identical inferred V gene, J gene, and CDR3 amino acid sequence. Percentage overlap between repertoires was calculated by dividing the number of shared unique clonotypes by the size of the smaller repertoire. Richness of each repertoire was evaluated using RTK rarefaction, the Chao1 estimator, and Recon v2.1 estimates of unobserved clonotypes. For all TCRbeta clonotypes obtained by the gDNA method from a few donors, generation probabilities were computed with OLGA. In TCRdb, the immuneACCESS table is reduced to in-frame sequences with V and J assigned. These tables do not hold every clone; where another copy was compared, an unresolved V gene accounts for under half, and the others remain unexplained. V, J and clone size derive from that table, while D and trimming were established from the DNA sequence. The sample table contains some 1.4 million clones; only one count was recorded for roughly 97% of them. The top ten clones comprise about 1% of the sample.

For CDR1 and CDR2, the germline V gene lists SNHLY and FYNNEI. Trimming accounts for 3 bases at V and 2 bases at J, while the number of junction bases matched to no gene is 3. The CDR3 measures 14 amino acids from cysteine to phenylalanine. Of the read, only the CDR3 DNA is kept; its 42 bases are in frame from base 1. Recombination linked TRBV2 to TRBJ2-7; TRBD2 agrees with 8 junctional bases. Sample: naive CD4+ T cells sorted from blood. The intended sense of this specimen's cell subset or site label: CD45RA+ positively selected. This sequence was found in a man aged 25-45 years in good health. CDR3 reads: CASSETSATYEQYF. The DNA reads TGTGCCAGCAGTGAGACTAGCGCAACCTACGAGCAGTACTTC.